The 20 T cell receptor beta chains in this list originate from one sample, sequenced in a study of CD8 T cells in Susac syndrome. cDNA came from around 0.5 to 1 ug RNA primed by random hexamers. One entry per CDR3 protein, called by TCRdb with MiXCR from the immunoSEQ multiplex PCR reads. The sample includes fewer than 200,000 distinct CDR3 sequences, approximately 96% seen only once; the top ten take about 0.15%. Sequences were obtained from CD8+ T cells from PBMCs. All receptors come from a human donor with multiple sclerosis.

The CDR3 loop is CASREVSNQPQHF. CDR3 nucleotides: TGTGCCAGCAGGGAAGTCAGCAATCAGCCCCAGCATTTT. The V call is TRBV27, the J call TRBJ1-5; D is ambiguous. Trimming removed 6 bases from V and 1 base from J, with 7 bases in between. The CDR3 runs to 13 residues. The germline CDR1 and CDR2 sequences are MNHEY and SMNVEV (reference sequence).

This chain connects TRBV27 to TRBJ1-1; maybe TRBD1 (6 bases). The length of the CDR3 is 13 residues. Trimming cost V 6 bases and J 6 bases, with 14 bases left between them. Germline-derived CDR1 and CDR2 are MNHEY and SMNVEV (reference sequence). The CDR3 protein is CASSPSRTAEAFF. The CDR3 coding sequence is TGTGCCAGCAGCCCTTCCCGGACAGCTGAAGCTTTCTTT.

This clonotype is a singleton in its sample. The rearrangement joins TRBV18 to TRBJ2-7; maybe TRBD1 (5 bases). Germline assignment: CDR1 KGHSH and CDR2 LQKENI. This CDR3 contains 15 residues. V was clipped by 2 bases and J by 2 bases, with 13 bases between them. CDR3: CASSPEDTGPYEQYF. The CDR3 nucleotides read TGTGCCAGCTCACCAGAGGACACGGGCCCCTACGAGCAGTACTTC.

This chain joins TRBV30 and TRBJ2-7; 9 nucleotides agree with TRBD1. J lost 2 bases, V lost 0 bases, and 8 bases had no gene match. The CDR3 consists of 16 residues. Germline assignment: CDR1 GTSNPN and CDR2 SVGIG (reference sequence). CDR3 sequence: CAWSVVGQGRAYEQYF. In DNA, the CDR3 is TGTGCCTGGAGTGTGGTGGGACAGGGTCGTGCCTACGAGCAGTACTTC.

This clonotype was detected only once. This chain connects TRBV28 to TRBJ2-3; the match to TRBD1 covers 11 bases. CDR3 size: 12 residues. After removal of 11 bases from V and 10 bases from J, the junction contained 8 bases not matched to a gene. Per germline, CDR1 MDHEN and CDR2 SYDVKM. This chain's CDR3 is CAAGQGEVAQYF. The CDR3 nucleotides are TGTGCCGCGGGACAGGGGGAGGTTGCGCAGTATTTT.

The chain employs TRBV20-1 and TRBJ2-1; D remains ambiguous. Trimming removed 2 bases at V and 3 bases at J, with 5 bases between. The CDR3 totals 12 residues. Germline V gene lookup returns CDR1 DFQATT and CDR2 SNEGSKA (reference sequence). CDR3 region: CSARNIYNEQFF. CDR3 nucleotide sequence: TGCAGTGCTAGAAACATCTACAATGAGCAGTTCTTC.

This clonotype has just a few counts. The chain recombines TRBV5-1 with TRBJ1-2, with 7 bases fitting TRBD1. The V segment lost 4 bases and the J segment 8 bases; nucleotides outside the gene matches: 2. The CDR3 consists of 11 residues. The germline V gene has CDR1 SGHRS and CDR2 YFSETQ. CDR3 amino acids: CASSGDRGYTF. CDR3 nucleotides: TGCGCCAGCAGCGGGGACAGAGGCTACACCTTC.

This chain uses TRBV20-1 with TRBJ2-5; D call uncertain. The CDR3 consists of 16 residues. Trimming left V 6 bases short and J 4 bases short, with 24 bases between. The germline gives CDR1 DFQATT, CDR2 SNEGSKA (reference sequence). This chain's CDR3 is CSATPPGARVIETQYF. The CDR3, as DNA: TGCAGTGCGACCCCCCCGGGCGCTAGAGTAATAGAGACCCAGTACTTC.

The chain uses TRBV7-2 and TRBJ2-7; tentatively, D is TRBD2 (5 bases). The CDR3 spans 14 residues. V lost 3 bases, J lost 0 bases, and 9 bases lay in between. Germline V gene data show CDR1 as SGHTA and CDR2 as FQGNSA. The CDR3 DNA reads as TGTGCCAGCAGCTTTTTGGGGAGCTCCTACGAGCAGTACTTC. Translating gives CASSFLGSSYEQYF.

The chain couples TRBV18 to TRBJ1-5; D is unclear. V lost 4 bases to trimming and J lost 7 bases, with 11 bases between them. Germline-derived CDR1 and CDR2 are KGHSH and LQKENI. The CDR3 contains 13 residues. The CDR3 protein is CASSRDRRQPQHF. The CDR3 nucleotides are TGTGCCAGCTCACGGGATCGGCGGCAGCCCCAGCATTTT.

The chain employs TRBV19 and TRBJ2-1; 11 nucleotides match TRBD2. With 1 base clipped from V and 9 bases from J, the junction kept 8 bases outside the gene matches. The CDR3 is 16 amino acids. Germline lookup yields CDR1 LNHDA and CDR2 SQIVND (reference sequence). The CDR3 sequence: CASSIGILAGESEQFF. In nucleotides, the CDR3 is TGTGCCAGTAGTATAGGAATACTAGCGGGGGAAAGTGAGCAGTTCTTC.

This rearrangement joins TRBV20-1 to TRBJ2-7; 8 bases map to TRBD2. Germline lookup yields CDR1 DFQATT and CDR2 SNEGSKA (reference sequence). This CDR3 contains 14 residues. V shed 5 bases, J shed 2 bases, and the junction held 8 bases outside the gene matches. The CDR3 is CSAPDSGRAYEQYF. The CDR3 nucleotides are TGCAGTGCTCCCGACAGCGGGAGAGCCTACGAGCAGTACTTC.

The chain links TRBV27 to TRBJ1-1, with a weak D call TRBD1 (5 bases). The germline CDR1 and CDR2 sequences are MNHEY and SMNVEV (reference sequence). CDR3 length: 15 amino acids. The V and J ends lost 2 bases and 1 base respectively, with 11 bases between them. The CDR3 DNA reads TGTGCCAGCAGTTTAGGGGACGGAGGGAACACTGAAGCTTTCTTT. This codes for CASSLGDGGNTEAFF.

This sequence joins TRBV7-9 and TRBJ2-5; tentative D call: TRBD1 (6 bases). This CDR3 is 16 amino acids long. The germline V gene encodes CDR1 SEHNR and CDR2 FQNEAQ (reference sequence). Trimming shortened V by 1 base and J by 3 bases, and 15 bases separated the two germline ends. The CDR3 nucleotides read TGTGCCAGCAGCTTAGATCCTGGACAGCCTGAAGAGACCCAGTACTTC. It encodes CASSLDPGQPEETQYF.

The rearrangement uses TRBV20-1 and TRBJ2-7, with TRBD1 identical over 8 bases. Unmatched junction bases numbered 8, after V lost 1 base and J lost 3 bases. This CDR3 region has 15 residues. Germline V gene sequence: CDR1 DFQATT, CDR2 SNEGSKA (reference sequence). The CDR3 region is CSARAHQGARYEQYF. The CDR3 region has the DNA TGCAGTGCTAGAGCGCACCAGGGGGCTCGCTACGAGCAGTACTTC.

The V and J genes are TRBV20-1 and TRBJ2-5; D is uncertain. Deletions cut 1 base from V and 7 bases from J, with 22 bases between. Germline V gives CDR1 DFQATT, CDR2 SNEGSKA (reference sequence). This CDR3 comprises 16 residues. CDR3 loop: CSARGPRRLKGWTQYF. DNA of the CDR3: TGCAGTGCTAGAGGCCCCCGGAGACTTAAAGGGTGGACCCAGTACTTC.

The V call is TRBV28, the J call TRBJ2-2; the D gene is possibly TRBD1 (5 bases). The CDR3 totals 16 residues. Trimming cost V 6 bases and J 4 bases, with 18 bases left between them. Germline CDR1 is MDHEN and CDR2 is SYDVKM. In nucleotides, the CDR3 is TGTGCCAGCAGGTCAAGGGAAGGGGTCACCACCGGGGAGCTGTTTTTT. This encodes CASRSREGVTTGELFF.

J is TRBJ2-5 and V is TRBV28, with D perhaps matching TRBD1 (5 bases). The CDR3 consists of 14 residues. Germline V lookup: CDR1 MDHEN, CDR2 SYDVKM. V gave up 7 bases and J gave up 4 bases, with 16 bases separating them. In DNA form, the CDR3 reads TGTGCCAGCAAACCGCTAGGGGCAAGAGAGACCCAGTACTTC. This translates into CASKPLGARETQYF.

This rearrangement joins TRBV20-1 to TRBJ1-1; 9 bases are a match to TRBD1. Germline trimming cut 3 bases from V and 8 bases from J; bases unmatched to any gene: 4. The CDR3 totals 12 residues. Germline V gene lookup returns CDR1 DFQATT and CDR2 SNEGSKA (reference sequence). The CDR3 is CSASPGTGEAFF. CDR3 coding DNA: TGCAGTGCTAGTCCCGGGACAGGGGAAGCTTTCTTT.

The chain carries TRBV20-1 and TRBJ2-5; 11 bases align to TRBD2. The germline CDR1 and CDR2 sequences are DFQATT and SNEGSKA (reference sequence). This CDR3 contains 16 residues. The trim removed 0 bases at V and 1 base at J, leaving 4 bases unmatched. CDR3 sequence (DNA): TGCAGTGCTAGAGATTACCTAGCGGGGGGCCAAGAGACCCAGTACTTC. Protein sequence: CSARDYLAGGQETQYF.